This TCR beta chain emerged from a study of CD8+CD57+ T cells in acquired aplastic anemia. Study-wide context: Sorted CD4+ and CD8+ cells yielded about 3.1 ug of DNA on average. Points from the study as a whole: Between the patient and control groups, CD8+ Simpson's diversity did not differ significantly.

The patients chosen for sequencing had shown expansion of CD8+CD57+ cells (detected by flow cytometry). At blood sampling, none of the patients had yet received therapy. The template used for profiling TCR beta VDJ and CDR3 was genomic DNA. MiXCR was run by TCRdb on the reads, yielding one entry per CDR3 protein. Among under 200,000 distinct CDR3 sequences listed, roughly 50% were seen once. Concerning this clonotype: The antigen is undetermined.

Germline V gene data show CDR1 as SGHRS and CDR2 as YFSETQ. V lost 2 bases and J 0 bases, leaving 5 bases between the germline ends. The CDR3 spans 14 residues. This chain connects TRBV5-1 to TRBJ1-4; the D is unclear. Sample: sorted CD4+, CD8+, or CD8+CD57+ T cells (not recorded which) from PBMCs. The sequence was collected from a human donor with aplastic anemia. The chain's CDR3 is CASSLAATNEKLFF. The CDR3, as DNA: TGCGCCAGCAGCTTAGCAGCAACTAATGAAAAACTGTTTTTT. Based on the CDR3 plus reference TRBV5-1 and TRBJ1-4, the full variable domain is KAGVTQTPRYLIKTRGQQVTLSCSPISGHRSVSWYQQTPGQGLQFLFEYFSETQRNKGNFPGRFSGRQFSNSRSEMNVSTLELGDSALYLCASSLAATNEKLFFGSGTQLSVL.